This T cell receptor beta chain emerged from a study of blood T cell repertoires in COVID-19. Study-wide background: Donors in the United States, Italy and Spain gave samples during acute or convalescent COVID-19.

The germline V and J ends were trimmed by 3 bases and 2 bases, with 13 bases remaining between them. Germline V gene data show CDR1 as LNHDA and CDR2 as SQIVND (reference sequence). The CDR3 has 15 residues. The study drew participants aged roughly 18 to 89 years from some 23 US areas. Participant reports of clinical history set cohort assignment. Study processing details: Amplification from reference gene primers served as the basis for estimated nucleated cell counts. Method: immunoSEQ multiplex PCR; TCRdb's copy keeps in-frame clones and lacks some. V and J calls and clone size are copied from that table; D and trimming were computed from the DNA. The sample lists approximately 190,000 clones, roughly 86% seen once, with approximately 25% in the top ten.

V gene TRBV19 combines with J gene TRBJ1-2; possibly TRBD1 for D (5 bases). This clonotype originated in a woman between 40 and 55 years old in a cohort exposed to, infected with or recovered from COVID-19 (not recorded which). Sequenced: PBMCs or T cells enriched from blood (not recorded which). CDR3 residues: CASSIQGIRNYGYTF. The CDR3, as DNA: TGTGCCAGTAGTATTCAGGGCATCCGAAACTATGGCTACACCTTC.